Listed below are T cell receptor beta chains from one sample, sequenced in a study of cytomegalovirus exposure and HLA in healthy donors. Assay: immunoSEQ multiplex PCR; the TCRdb copy retains only in-frame clones and omits some. This table holds about 280,000 clones, approximately 90% found once. The sequencing input was PBMCs. The receptors come from a young woman in good health and CMV-seronegative. The CDR3 runs from the conserved cysteine through the conserved F or W. The D gene is left open where the match is weak. Clone size is not always given. Where it is, it says once, few, many or a class for expanded clones.

D,size,J,V,CDR3,DNA
-,-,TRBJ2-7,TRBV5-1,CASSSEGFYEQYF,TGCGCCAGCAGCTCGGAGGGGTTCTACGAGCAGTACTTC
TRBD1,-,TRBJ2-7,TRBV11-2,CASSPGTGRYEQYF,TGTGCCAGCAGCCCCGGGACAGGTCGTTACGAGCAGTACTTC
-,-,TRBJ2-1,TRBV10-2,CATSLGGNEQFF,TGCGCCACCTCTTTGGGGGGAAATGAGCAGTTCTTC
-,-,TRBJ1-1,TRBV6-1,CASGAVISTEAFF,TGTGCCAGCGGGGCAGTGATTAGCACTGAAGCTTTCTTT
TRBD1,-,TRBJ1-1,TRBV9,CASSVRDSGFEAFF,TGTGCCAGCAGCGTACGGGACAGTGGATTTGAAGCTTTCTTT
TRBD2,-,TRBJ2-1,TRBV29-1,CSVLPWGGSYNEQFF,TGCAGCGTTCTCCCCTGGGGGGGTTCCTACAATGAGCAGTTCTTC
TRBD1,-,TRBJ1-3,TRBV4-1,CASSQYRGSSGNTIYF,TGCGCCAGCAGCCAATACAGGGGTTCCTCTGGAAACACCATATATTTT
-,-,TRBJ1-1,TRBV2,CASKQGLNTEAFF,TGTGCCAGCAAACAGGGATTGAACACTGAAGCTTTCTTT
-,-,TRBJ1-1,TRBV5-1,CASSLGWGVLMTEAFF,TGCGCCAGCAGCTTGGGGTGGGGGGTTTTGATGACTGAAGCTTTCTTT
-,-,TRBJ2-7,TRBV9,CASSVGGAGYEQYF,TGTGCCAGCAGCGTAGGCGGGGCCGGTTACGAGCAGTACTTC
TRBD1,-,TRBJ2-2,TRBV6-1,CASSPDRVGAGELFF,TGTGCCAGCAGTCCGGACAGGGTAGGCGCCGGGGAGCTGTTTTTT
TRBD1,-,TRBJ1-1,TRBV18,CASSPMTGGYTEAFF,TGTGCCAGCTCACCGATGACAGGGGGTTACACTGAAGCTTTCTTT
-,-,TRBJ1-1,TRBV2,CASSDVDSQVTEAFF,TGTGCCAGCAGTGATGTCGATTCGCAGGTCACTGAAGCTTTCTTT
TRBD1,once,TRBJ2-1,TRBV19,CATLDRGFTNEQFF,TGTGCCACTCTGGACAGGGGGTTTACCAATGAGCAGTTCTTC
TRBD1,-,TRBJ1-1,TRBV9,CASSVAEGADTEAFF,TGTGCCAGCAGCGTAGCTGAGGGGGCGGACACTGAAGCTTTCTTT
-,-,TRBJ2-2,TRBV9,CASSARGAPELFF,TGTGCCAGCAGCGCCCGGGGGGCCCCGGAGCTGTTTTTT
-,-,TRBJ2-7,TRBV9,CASSVGGFYEQYF,TGTGCCAGCAGCGTTGGGGGGTTCTACGAGCAGTACTTC
-,-,TRBJ1-2,TRBV2,CASREQGGYGYTF,TGTGCCAGCAGGGAACAGGGAGGCTATGGCTACACCTTC
TRBD1,-,TRBJ1-1,TRBV5-1,CASGDREFEAFF,TGCGCCAGCGGCGACAGGGAGTTCGAAGCTTTCTTT
-,-,TRBJ1-1,TRBV5-5,CASSTRVGNTEAFF,TGTGCCAGCAGCACGAGGGTTGGGAACACTGAAGCTTTCTTT
-,-,TRBJ2-7,TRBV11-2,CASSLAHRAYEQYF,TGTGCCAGCAGCTTAGCTCACAGGGCGTACGAGCAGTACTTC
TRBD1,-,TRBJ2-5,TRBV10-3,CAIADRGQETQYF,TGTGCCATCGCGGACAGGGGGCAAGAGACCCAGTACTTC
-,-,TRBJ2-7,TRBV7-9,CASSSPTGFYEQYF,TGTGCCAGCAGCTCCCCGACAGGCTTCTACGAGCAGTACTTC
TRBD2,-,TRBJ2-7,TRBV2,CASSGEGLSSYEQYF,TGTGCCAGCAGTGGGGAGGGGCTAAGCAGCTACGAGCAGTACTTC
TRBD1,-,TRBJ1-6,TRBV5-1,CASSPTGGAGNSPLHF,TGCGCCAGCAGCCCGACAGGGGGCGCCGGTAATTCACCCCTCCACTTT
TRBD2,-,TRBJ2-7,TRBV10-2,CASSESGTSGYEQYF,TGCGCCAGCAGTGAGTCTGGGACTAGCGGGTACGAGCAGTACTTC
-,-,TRBJ2-6,TRBV30,CAWSGASTSGANVLTF,TGTGCCTGGTCAGGGGCCTCAACGTCTGGGGCCAACGTCCTGACTTTC
TRBD1,once,TRBJ1-1,TRBV6-5,CASSLWAGGVAFF,TGTGCCAGCAGTCTGTGGGCAGGGGGAGTAGCTTTCTTT
-,-,TRBJ2-7,TRBV7-9,CASSLDLPEQYF,TGTGCCAGCAGCTTAGATCTTCCGGAGCAGTACTTC
-,-,TRBJ1-4,TRBV30,CAWAPAGLGEKLFF,TGTGCCTGGGCCCCGGCCGGACTCGGGGAAAAACTGTTTTTT
-,-,TRBJ2-7,TRBV7-3,CASSLWAGNEQYF,TGTGCCAGCAGCTTATGGGCCGGGAACGAGCAGTACTTC
-,once,TRBJ1-4,TRBV19,CASSIGERPNEKLFF,TGTGCCAGTAGTATAGGGGAGAGGCCGAACGAAAAACTGTTTTTT
-,-,TRBJ1-3,TRBV5-1,CASSPTSTVSGNTIYF,TGCGCCAGCAGCCCAACCTCGACAGTATCTGGAAACACCATATATTTT
TRBD2,-,TRBJ2-5,TRBV5-4,CASSPAGGGLKETQYF,TGTGCCAGCAGCCCGGCCGGGGGGGGGCTTAAAGAGACCCAGTACTTC
TRBD2,-,TRBJ2-4,TRBV5-1,CASSLTSGGAVNIQYF,TGCGCCAGCAGCTTGACTAGCGGGGGGGCTGTAAACATTCAGTACTTC
-,-,TRBJ2-1,TRBV7-9,CASSLGLDPNEQFF,TGTGCCAGTAGCTTGGGGCTCGACCCCAATGAGCAGTTCTTC
TRBD1,-,TRBJ1-1,TRBV6-1,CASSRGQGNTEAFF,TGTGCCAGCAGCAGGGGACAGGGGAACACTGAAGCTTTCTTT
-,-,TRBJ2-3,TRBV11-2,CASSLGLPPLTDTQYF,TGTGCCAGCAGCTTGGGCCTACCGCCACTCACAGATACGCAGTATTTT
-,-,TRBJ1-6,TRBV21-1,CASSKSRSLSSYNSPLHF,TGTGCCAGCAGCAAATCGCGGAGTCTAAGCTCCTATAATTCACCCCTCCACTTT
TRBD1,-,TRBJ1-4,TRBV2,CASVWDRGLEKLFF,TGTGCCAGCGTCTGGGACAGGGGGCTTGAAAAACTGTTTTTT
-,-,TRBJ2-3,TRBV29-1,CSVEDHMSADTQYF,TGCAGCGTTGAAGACCATATGAGTGCGGATACGCAGTATTTT
-,-,TRBJ1-4,TRBV10-3,CAISIQGFDEKLFF,TGTGCCATCAGTATACAGGGTTTCGATGAAAAACTGTTTTTT
-,-,TRBJ1-2,TRBV6-5,CASRGGGYYGYTF,TGTGCCAGTCGAGGCGGGGGATACTATGGCTACACCTTC
-,-,TRBJ2-2,TRBV4-1,CASSQILREAGNTGELFF,TGCGCCAGCAGCCAAATCTTGAGGGAAGCCGGGAACACCGGGGAGCTGTTTTTT
TRBD1,-,TRBJ2-7,TRBV9,CASSGTGAGNEQYF,TGTGCCAGCAGCGGGACAGGGGCCGGGAACGAGCAGTACTTC
-,-,TRBJ1-2,TRBV7-9,CASSPAGERNYGYTF,TGTGCCAGCAGCCCTGCCGGGGAGAGGAACTATGGCTACACCTTC
-,few,TRBJ1-4,TRBV6-5,CASSLLSGGELFF,TGTGCCAGCAGCTTATTGAGCGGGGGCGAACTGTTTTTT
TRBD1,-,TRBJ2-1,TRBV4-1,CASSQGDRGPVF,TGCGCCAGCAGCCAAGGCGACAGGGGGCCGGTCTTC
-,-,TRBJ2-5,TRBV9,CASSVGGEETQYF,TGTGCCAGCAGCGTAGGGGGAGAAGAGACCCAGTACTTC
TRBD2,-,TRBJ2-5,TRBV5-1,CASSLGAGGLETQYF,TGCGCCAGCAGCTTGGGCGCCGGGGGGTTAGAGACCCAGTACTTC
TRBD2,-,TRBJ2-1,TRBV7-2,CASSLGERGGFHEQFF,TGTGCCAGCAGCTTGGGGGAGCGGGGGGGCTTCCATGAGCAGTTCTTC
TRBD1,-,TRBJ2-5,TRBV5-4,CATEAGTGGRETQYF,TGTGCCACCGAAGCCGGGACAGGGGGCCGAGAGACCCAGTACTTC
TRBD1,-,TRBJ2-3,TRBV7-2,CASSLPGQASTDTQYF,TGTGCCAGCAGCTTACCCGGACAGGCAAGCACAGATACGCAGTATTTT
-,-,TRBJ2-1,TRBV9,CASSVGWAYNEQFF,TGTGCCAGCAGCGTAGGTTGGGCTTACAATGAGCAGTTCTTC
TRBD1,few,TRBJ1-1,TRBV7-9,CASSSTGAYTEAFF,TGTGCCAGCAGCTCGACAGGGGCTTACACTGAAGCTTTCTTT
-,-,TRBJ1-2,TRBV20-1,CSAADGYTF,TGCAGTGCGGCGGATGGCTACACCTTC
-,-,TRBJ2-7,TRBV10-3,CAISEQSHEQYF,TGTGCCATCAGTGAACAGTCACACGAGCAGTACTTC
-,-,TRBJ1-2,TRBV4-1,CASSQDIRHGYTF,TGCGCCAGCAGCCAAGATATCAGGCATGGCTACACCTTC
-,-,TRBJ1-3,TRBV7-9,CASDGGLSGNTIYF,TGTGCCAGCGACGGGGGACTATCTGGAAACACCATATATTTT